A selection of T cell receptor beta chains follows, all from one sample in a study of blood T cell repertoires in COVID-19. The data were produced by immunoSEQ multiplex PCR, yet TCRdb's version contains in-frame clones alone and is incomplete. There are approximately 280,000 clones in the sample; roughly 89% occur only once, and about 1.7% lies in the top ten. The sample comprised PBMCs or T cells enriched from blood (not recorded which). These receptors originate from a woman under 30 with acute COVID-19. CDR3s include the opening cysteine and the closing phenylalanine or tryptophan. D genes are given only for firm matches. Rows give clone size only sometimes, using once, few, many, or a class for an expanded clone.

TRBJ1-1 | TRBD1 | TRBV27 | NA | TGTGCCAGCAGTTTTCGAGACAGGGACACTGAAGCTTTCTTT | CASSFRDRDTEAFF
TRBJ2-3 | TRBD2 | TRBV5-1 | few | TGCGCCAGCAGCTTGGTGGGACTAGCGGGATACACAGATACGCAGTATTTT | CASSLVGLAGYTDTQYF
TRBJ2-7 | TRBD2 | TRBV18 | NA | TGTGCCAGCTCACCTACTAGCGGGAGCTTGGACGAGCAGTACTTC | CASSPTSGSLDEQYF
TRBJ2-1 | TRBD2 | TRBV7-6 | NA | TGTGCCAGCAGCCCCCAGCGGGGGAACTACAATGAGCAGTTCTTC | CASSPQRGNYNEQFF
TRBJ1-5 | TRBD1 | TRBV2 | NA | TGTGCCAGCAGGCCTAGACAGGGCCAGGAGCCCCAGCATTTT | CASRPRQGQEPQHF
TRBJ2-3 | TRBD2 | TRBV5-1 | NA | TGCGCCAGCAGCTTGTCTAGCGGGAGGGACCCAGATACGCAGTATTTT | CASSLSSGRDPDTQYF
TRBJ1-2 | TRBD1 | TRBV30 | NA | TGTGCCTGGAGTTGGGACAGGGGTTTTTTCACCTTC | CAWSWDRGFFTF
TRBJ1-3 | NA | TRBV6-6 | NA | TGTGCCAGCAGGGATACCGGGTCGGGCTCTGGAAACACCATATATTTT | CASRDTGSGSGNTIYF
TRBJ2-7 | TRBD2 | TRBV11-2 | NA | TGTGCCAGCAGCTTTTCGGCTAGCGGGAGTTACGAGCAGTACTTC | CASSFSASGSYEQYF
TRBJ1-1 | NA | TRBV30 | once | TGTGCCTGGAGTGTACTCTTGAACACTGAAGCTTTCTTT | CAWSVLLNTEAFF
TRBJ2-5 | NA | TRBV11-2 | NA | TGTGCCAGCAGCCCGAACTCGGGGGAGGAGACCCAGTACTTC | CASSPNSGEETQYF
TRBJ2-3 | TRBD2 | TRBV19 | NA | TGTGCCAGTAGTACCGCTAGCGGGAGGGCCTTGACAGATACGCAGTATTTT | CASSTASGRALTDTQYF
TRBJ2-7 | NA | TRBV28 | NA | TGTGCCAGCAGCTCAAGCAGGGCGATGGTCGGGGAGCAGTACTTC | CASSSSRAMVGEQYF
TRBJ2-7 | NA | TRBV4-1 | NA | TGCGCCAGCAGCCATGCCGGGACACGGGCCTCCTACGAGCAGTACTTC | CASSHAGTRASYEQYF
TRBJ1-4 | TRBD1 | TRBV7-8 | NA | TGTGCCAGCAGCCAAACTATAAGACAGGGTGAAAAACTGTTTTTT | CASSQTIRQGEKLFF
TRBJ1-1 | NA | TRBV11-2 | NA | TGTGCCAGCACCCAGACCGGGTTGAGCACTGAAGCTTTCTTT | CASTQTGLSTEAFF
TRBJ2-7 | NA | TRBV19 | NA | TGTGCCAGTAGTAAGACTAGTTACTACGAGCAGTACTTC | CASSKTSYYEQYF
TRBJ2-5 | NA | TRBV6-5 | NA | TGTGCCAGCAGTTACTCAAGGGGCCAAGAGACCCAGTACTTC | CASSYSRGQETQYF
TRBJ1-2 | NA | TRBV20-1 | NA | TGCAGTGCTAGTGAACACAGGCCAGCCAACTATGGCTACACCTTC | CSASEHRPANYGYTF
TRBJ2-5 | NA | TRBV12-3/TRBV12-4 | NA | TGTGCCAGCAGTCCCTATCGGCGGGAGACCCAGTACTTC | CASSPYRRETQYF
TRBJ2-4 | NA | TRBV3-1/TRBV3-2 | few | TGTGCCAGCAGCCAAGCACCGACGGAGGCGCGCATTCAGTACTTC | CASSQAPTEARIQYF
TRBJ1-5 | NA | TRBV2 | NA | TGTGCCAGCAGCCCACATCAACTACCTCAGCCCCAGCATTTT | CASSPHQLPQPQHF
TRBJ2-5 | NA | TRBV25-1 | NA | TGTGCCAGCAGTACACCAGGGGTTTGGGACCAAGAGACCCAGTACTTC | CASSTPGVWDQETQYF
TRBJ2-6 | TRBD1 | TRBV10-3 | once | TGTGCCATCAGTGACCATCCCGGGACAGGGGTTTCTGGGGCCAACGTCCTGACTTTC | CAISDHPGTGVSGANVLTF
TRBJ2-1 | TRBD2 | TRBV4-1 | NA | TGCGCCAGCAGCCAACCTACTAGCGTTCCCTACAATGAGCAGTTCTTC | CASSQPTSVPYNEQFF
TRBJ2-1 | NA | TRBV14 | NA | TGTGCCAGCAGCCAAGATCGGTACCTCCAGGGTGAGCAGTTCTTC | CASSQDRYLQGEQFF
TRBJ1-4 | TRBD1 | TRBV7-9 | NA | TGTGCCAGCAGCTTAGTTAGGGGGCCGAATGAAAAACTGTTTTTT | CASSLVRGPNEKLFF
TRBJ1-1 | TRBD1 | TRBV30 | NA | TGTGCCTGGAGCTATGGGACAGGTAAAGCTTTCTTT | CAWSYGTGKAFF
TRBJ1-3 | TRBD1 | TRBV30 | NA | TGTGCCTGGAGCTCAGGGGGCTCTGGAAACACCATATATTTT | CAWSSGGSGNTIYF
TRBJ2-7 | NA | TRBV27 | NA | TGTGCCAGCAGTTTATCGCCGGACTGGGGCGAGCAGTACTTC | CASSLSPDWGEQYF
TRBJ1-1 | NA | TRBV10-3 | NA | TGTGCCATCAGTGAGTCGGTCCGGGACATGAACACTGAAGCTTTCTTT | CAISESVRDMNTEAFF
TRBJ1-1 | TRBD1 | TRBV28 | NA | TGTGCCAGCAGTTTAGGGACAGGAATGAACACTGAAGCTTTCTTT | CASSLGTGMNTEAFF
TRBJ1-5 | TRBD1 | TRBV18 | NA | TGTGCCAGCTCAAACGACAGGGACCAGCCCCAGCATTTT | CASSNDRDQPQHF
TRBJ2-2 | TRBD1 | TRBV5-1 | NA | TGCGCCAGCAGGACAGGGTATCAAGGCGCCGGGGAGCTGTTTTTT | CASRTGYQGAGELFF
TRBJ1-1 | NA | TRBV3-1/TRBV3-2 | NA | TGTGCCAGCAGCCAAGTCCCCGGCGGGGATGCGGCTTTCTTT | CASSQVPGGDAAFF
TRBJ2-7 | NA | TRBV6-5 | NA | TGTGCCAGCAGTTACCGTCAGAGGGCCTCCTACGAGCAGTACTTC | CASSYRQRASYEQYF
TRBJ1-2 | NA | TRBV24-1 | NA | TGTGCCACCAGTGATCCCACTGGTGGCTACACCTTC | CATSDPTGGYTF
TRBJ1-2 | NA | TRBV2 | NA | TGTGCCAGCACAAGGGATGGGGGCCCAACGGGGGGCTACACCTTC | CASTRDGGPTGGYTF
TRBJ2-7 | TRBD2 | TRBV9 | NA | TGTGCCAGCAGCGGTAGCGGGAGAATAAGAGGGAACGCCTACGAGCAGTACTTC | CASSGSGRIRGNAYEQYF
TRBJ1-6 | NA | TRBV9 | NA | TGTGCCAGCAGTGTTACAGCGGGCCCCGGTAATTCACCCCTCCACTTT | CASSVTAGPGNSPLHF
TRBJ2-5 | TRBD1 | TRBV5-6 | NA | TGTGCCAGCAGCTCCGGGACAGGGGACCAAGAGACCCAGTACTTC | CASSSGTGDQETQYF